Below are 19 T cell receptor beta chains sequenced from a single sample in a study of blood T cell repertoires in COVID-19. The repertoire was sequenced with immunoSEQ multiplex PCR; TCRdb's copy has only in-frame clones and lacks some. This sample has 79,000 or so clones, with approximately 81% found just once. The material sequenced was peripheral blood. The receptors were sampled from a man aged 55 to 69 with COVID-19, enrolled during active disease.

The chain links TRBV7-9 to TRBJ2-1; D is perhaps TRBD2 (5 bases). The V end lost 2 bases, the J end lost 6 bases, and 8 bases lay between the germline ends. The CDR3 covers 13 residues. Germline CDR1 reads SEHNR; CDR2 reads FQNEAQ (reference sequence). Here the CDR3 reads CASSLNEGNEQFF. The CDR3 DNA follows: TGTGCCAGCAGCTTAAATGAGGGCAATGAGCAGTTCTTC. The full variable domain, rest sourced from reference TRBV7-9 and TRBJ2-1, is DTGVSQNPRHKITKRGQNVTFRCDPISEHNRLYWYRQTLGQGPEFLTYFQNEAQLEKSRLLSDRFSAERPKGSFSTLEIQRTEQGDSAMYLCASSLNEGNEQFFGPGTRLTVL.

A single count supports this clone. J is TRBJ2-1 and V is TRBV7-6, with TRBD2 as a possible D gene (5 bases). CDR1 and CDR2 from the germline V gene are SGHVS and FNYEAQ. The V end lost 3 bases, the J end lost 0 bases, and 12 bases lay between the germline ends. This CDR3 contains 16 residues. The CDR3 spells CASSLSAESSYNEQFF. CDR3 coding DNA: TGTGCCAGCAGCTTGTCAGCGGAGAGCTCCTACAATGAGCAGTTCTTC.

This chain links TRBV15 with TRBJ2-3, with 11 bases matching TRBD2. Germline V lookup: CDR1 LNHNV, CDR2 YYDKDF (reference sequence). CDR3 length equals 17 residues. The ends lost 0 bases at V and 6 bases at J; junction bases unmatched: 8. The CDR3 DNA reads TGTGCCACCAGCAGAGATCTAGCGGGAGGCCCCTGGGATACGCAGTATTTT. Protein sequence: CATSRDLAGGPWDTQYF.

Only one count was recorded for this clone. J is TRBJ1-5 and V is TRBV2, with 11 bases matching TRBD1. J gave up 5 bases and V 5 bases, and 5 bases lay outside the gene matches. The CDR3 spans 15 residues. Per the germline V gene, CDR1 is SNHLY and CDR2 is FYNNEI. The CDR3 loop reads CASSPRTGGDQPQHF. For the CDR3, the DNA is TGTGCCAGCAGTCCCCGGACAGGGGGCGATCAGCCCCAGCATTTT.

The count of this clone is one. The chain has TRBV18 and TRBJ2-3, with a possible D match to TRBD2 (5 bases). CDR1 is KGHSH and CDR2 is LQKENI in the germline V gene. Trimming removed 8 bases at V and 5 bases at J, with 5 bases between. The CDR3 length is 10 residues. CDR3 bases: TGTGCCAGCGCGGGAGATACGCAGTATTTT. Its translation: CASAGDTQYF.

CDR3 nucleotide sequence: TGTGCCAGCAGTGACGACACTTCTGGGGCCAACGTCCTGACTTTC. This gives the protein CASSDDTSGANVLTF. This rearrangement joins TRBV2 to TRBJ2-6; D gene unclear. The CDR3 runs to 15 residues. Germline assignment: CDR1 SNHLY and CDR2 FYNNEI. The ends were cut back, 3 bases at V and 1 base at J, with 7 bases in the middle. Drawing the rest from reference TRBV2 and TRBJ2-6, the complete variable domain is EPEVTQTPSHQVTQMGQEVILRCVPISNHLYFYWYRQILGQKVEFLVSFYNNEISEKSEIFDDQFSVERPDGSNFTLKIRSTKLEDSAMYFCASSDDTSGANVLTFGAGSRLTVL.

The chain links TRBV30 to TRBJ1-6; D perhaps matches TRBD1 (6 bases). CDR3 length equals 13 residues. Germline V gene lookup returns CDR1 GTSNPN and CDR2 SVGIG (reference sequence). V lost 3 bases and J 7 bases, leaving 10 bases between the germline ends. The CDR3 loop reads CAWSPGQNSPLHF. CDR3 nucleotides: TGTGCCTGGAGCCCCGGACAGAATTCACCCCTCCACTTT.

The chain links TRBV29-1 to TRBJ1-2; 7 nucleotides line up with TRBD1. The CDR3 has 14 residues. Germline CDR1 is SQVTM and CDR2 is ANQGSEA. V lost 7 bases and J lost 3; bases outside the gene matches: 11. CDR3 sequence (DNA): TGCAGCGGAGTTCACAGGGGTTTGGACTATGGCTACACCTTC. This codes for CSGVHRGLDYGYTF.

The CDR3 spells CASSLAGGLSLDSPLHF. The CDR3, as DNA: TGTGCCAGCAGCCTTGCTGGGGGGTTATCTTTGGATTCACCCCTCCACTTT. V is TRBV9 and J is TRBJ1-6, with D tentatively TRBD1 (5 bases). V was shortened by 4 bases and J by 8 bases, with 22 bases between the two germline ends. Germline CDR1 is SGDLS and CDR2 is YYNGEE. This CDR3 spans 17 amino acids.

The chain is built from TRBV11-2 and TRBJ1-1, with a weak D call TRBD1 (5 bases). This CDR3 is 15 amino acids long. The ends were cut back, 1 base at V and 1 base at J, with 10 bases in the middle. Germline V gene data show CDR1 as SGHAT and CDR2 as FQNNGV. The CDR3 reads CASSLGQGRNTEAFF. In nucleotides, the CDR3 is TGTGCCAGCAGCTTAGGGCAGGGAAGGAACACTGAAGCTTTCTTT. Full variable domain (missing parts from reference TRBV11-2 and TRBJ1-1): EAGVAQSPRYKIIEKRQSVAFWCNPISGHATLYWYQQILGQGPKLLIQFQNNGVVDDSQLPKDRFSAERLKGVDSTLKIQPAKLEDSAVYLCASSLGQGRNTEAFFGQGTRLTVV.

The V and J genes are TRBV30 and TRBJ2-7; TRBD2 matches at 7 bases. The CDR3 has 12 residues. Trimming cost V 4 bases and J 2 bases; bases outside gene matches: 2. Germline V gene data show CDR1 as GTSNPN and CDR2 as SVGIG (reference sequence). The CDR3 DNA is TGTGCCTGGACTAGCGGACCCTACGAGCAGTACTTC. This translates into CAWTSGPYEQYF.

V and J are TRBV18 and TRBJ1-1, with a possible D match to TRBD1 (5 bases). The length of the CDR3 is 14 residues. The V end lost 5 bases, the J end lost 3 bases, and 13 bases lay between the germline ends. Per germline, CDR1 KGHSH and CDR2 LQKENI. This CDR3 is CASSLSRGDTEAFF. The CDR3 coding sequence is TGTGCCAGCTCATTAAGCCGGGGGGACACTGAAGCTTTCTTT.

This clone was counted a few times. The J gene is TRBJ1-6, the V gene TRBV11-2; D not resolved. The ends were cut back, 0 bases at V and 8 bases at J, with 11 bases in the middle. The CDR3 runs to 15 residues. Germline CDR1 reads SGHAT; CDR2 reads FQNNGV. Here the CDR3 reads CASSLEAGSDSPLHF. The CDR3 nucleotides read TGTGCCAGCAGCTTAGAGGCGGGATCGGATTCACCCCTCCACTTT.

The chain is built from TRBV10-3 and TRBJ2-3; 7 positions match TRBD1. With V trimmed by 2 bases and J by 3 bases, 8 bases remained unmatched. Germline CDR1 and CDR2: ENHRY and SYGVKD. CDR3 length equals 16 residues. The CDR3 loop is CAISEKARGLTDTQYF. The CDR3 bases are TGTGCCATCAGTGAGAAGGCCAGGGGGTTGACAGATACGCAGTATTTT.

Worth noting for this clone: One end of the junction does not line up with germline, which may come from a read error. The chain uses TRBV6-5 and TRBJ1-2; the D gene is possibly TRBD1 (6 bases). The germline V gene encodes CDR1 MNHEY and CDR2 SVGAGI. The CDR3 consists of 13 residues. The CDR3 DNA follows: TGTGCCACCAGTCCGCAGGGGAACTATGGCTACACCTTC. It yields the protein CATSPQGNYGYTF.

The rearrangement links TRBV11-2 to TRBJ2-3, with 8 bases aligning to TRBD2. Germline CDR1 is SGHAT and CDR2 is FQNNGV. V was clipped by 2 bases and J by 3 bases; unmatched bases: 4. The CDR3 is 15 amino acids. CDR3: CASSLYGGGTDTQYF. The CDR3 region has the DNA TGTGCCAGCAGCTTATATGGCGGGGGGACAGATACGCAGTATTTT.

The rearrangement joins TRBV28 to TRBJ1-4, with 7 bases lining up with TRBD1. V trimming: 2 bases; J trimming: 8 bases; junction bases outside the gene matches: 5. The CDR3 extends over 14 amino acids. Germline V gene lookup returns CDR1 MDHEN and CDR2 SYDVKM. CDR3 nucleotides: TGTGCCAGCAGTTTAAGTCAGGGACAGGAAAAACTGTTTTTT. It yields the protein CASSLSQGQEKLFF. Combining the CDR3 with reference TRBV28 and TRBJ1-4 gives the whole variable domain DVKVTQSSRYLVKRTGEKVFLECVQDMDHENMFWYRQDPGLGLRLIYFSYDVKMKEKGDIPEGYSVSREKKERFSLILESASTNQTSMYLCASSLSQGQEKLFFGSGTQLSVL.

The gene calls are TRBV13 and TRBJ2-3, with TRBD2 matching 11 bases. The CDR3 sequence is 16 residues long. Germline lookup yields CDR1 PRHDT and CDR2 FYEKMQ (reference sequence). V lost 3 bases to trimming and J lost 0 bases; unmatched junction nucleotides: 2. The CDR3 coding sequence is TGTGCCAGCAGCTTTAGCGGGGGGGCTAGCACAGATACGCAGTATTTT. Translation gives CASSFSGGASTDTQYF.

The chain combines TRBV19 with TRBJ1-5, with TRBD1 identical over 8 bases. The germline gives CDR1 LNHDA, CDR2 SQIVND (reference sequence). The CDR3 has 16 residues. J gave up 10 bases and V 7 bases, and 18 bases lay outside the gene matches. CDR3 loop: CASNPGQGTLTLPQHF. CDR3 sequence (DNA): TGTGCCAGTAATCCAGGACAGGGCACGCTTACCCTTCCCCAGCATTTT.